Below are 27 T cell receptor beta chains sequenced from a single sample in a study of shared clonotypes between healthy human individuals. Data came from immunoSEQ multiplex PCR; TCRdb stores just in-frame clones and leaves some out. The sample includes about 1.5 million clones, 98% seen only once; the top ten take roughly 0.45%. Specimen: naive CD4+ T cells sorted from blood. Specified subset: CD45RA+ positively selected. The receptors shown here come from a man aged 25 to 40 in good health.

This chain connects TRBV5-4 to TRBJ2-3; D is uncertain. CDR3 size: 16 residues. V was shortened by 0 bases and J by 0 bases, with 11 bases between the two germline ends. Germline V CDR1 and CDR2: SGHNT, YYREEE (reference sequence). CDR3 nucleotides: TGTGCCAGCAGCTTGGCCCAAGCCGGCAGCACAGATACGCAGTATTTT. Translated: CASSLAQAGSTDTQYF.

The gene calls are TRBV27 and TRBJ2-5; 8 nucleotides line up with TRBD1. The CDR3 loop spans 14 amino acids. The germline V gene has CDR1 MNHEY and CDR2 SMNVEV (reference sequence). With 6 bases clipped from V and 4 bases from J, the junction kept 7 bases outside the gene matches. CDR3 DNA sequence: TGTGCCAGCAGCAGGACAGGGCGCCCAGAGACCCAGTACTTC. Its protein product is CASSRTGRPETQYF.

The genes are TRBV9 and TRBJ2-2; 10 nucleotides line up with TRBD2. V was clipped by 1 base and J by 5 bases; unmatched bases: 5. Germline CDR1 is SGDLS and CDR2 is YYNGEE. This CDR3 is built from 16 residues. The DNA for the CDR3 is TGTGCCAGCAGCGTACTAGCGGGAGTCGGAACCGGGGAGCTGTTTTTT. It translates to CASSVLAGVGTGELFF.

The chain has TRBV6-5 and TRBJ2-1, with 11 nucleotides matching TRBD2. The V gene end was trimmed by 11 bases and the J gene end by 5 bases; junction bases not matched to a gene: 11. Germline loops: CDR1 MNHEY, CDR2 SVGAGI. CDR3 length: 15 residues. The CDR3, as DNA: TGTGCCTCCCGTCCCCCACTAGCGGGGGACAATGAGCAGTTCTTC. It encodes CASRPPLAGDNEQFF.

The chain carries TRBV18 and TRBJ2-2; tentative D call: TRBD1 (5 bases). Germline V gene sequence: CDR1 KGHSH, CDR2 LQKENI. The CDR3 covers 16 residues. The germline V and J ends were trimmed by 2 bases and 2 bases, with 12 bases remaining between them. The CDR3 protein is CASSPEGVKNTGELFF. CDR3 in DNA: TGTGCCAGCTCACCAGAAGGGGTGAAAAACACCGGGGAGCTGTTTTTT.

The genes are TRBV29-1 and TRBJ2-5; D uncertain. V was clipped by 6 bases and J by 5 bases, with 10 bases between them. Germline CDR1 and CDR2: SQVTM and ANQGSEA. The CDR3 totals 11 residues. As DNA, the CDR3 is TGCAGCGTCTCACGACCCGAGACCCAGTACTTC. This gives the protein CSVSRPETQYF. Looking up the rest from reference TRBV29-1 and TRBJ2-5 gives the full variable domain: SAVISQKPSRDICQRGTSLTIQCQVDSQVTMMFWYRQQPGQSLTLIATANQGSEATYESGFVIDKFPISRPNLTFSTLTVSNMSPEDSSIYLCSVSRPETQYFGPGTRLLVL.

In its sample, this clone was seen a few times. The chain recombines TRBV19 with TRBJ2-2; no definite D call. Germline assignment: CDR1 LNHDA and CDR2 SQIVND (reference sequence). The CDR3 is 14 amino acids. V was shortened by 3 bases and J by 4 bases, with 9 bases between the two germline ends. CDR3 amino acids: CASSILPRTGELFF. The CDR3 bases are TGTGCCAGTAGTATCCTCCCTCGCACCGGGGAGCTGTTTTTT.

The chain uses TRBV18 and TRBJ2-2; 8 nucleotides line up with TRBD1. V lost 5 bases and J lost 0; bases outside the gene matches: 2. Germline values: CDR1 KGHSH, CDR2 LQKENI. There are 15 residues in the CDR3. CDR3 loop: CASSSGQANTGELFF. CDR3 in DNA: TGTGCCAGCTCATCGGGACAGGCGAACACCGGGGAGCTGTTTTTT.

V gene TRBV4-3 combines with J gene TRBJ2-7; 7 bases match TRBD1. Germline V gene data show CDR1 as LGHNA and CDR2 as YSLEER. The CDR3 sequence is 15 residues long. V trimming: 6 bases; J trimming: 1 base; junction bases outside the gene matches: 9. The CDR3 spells CASSYRTGPSYEQYF. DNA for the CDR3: TGCGCCAGCAGTTATCGGACAGGTCCATCCTACGAGCAGTACTTC.

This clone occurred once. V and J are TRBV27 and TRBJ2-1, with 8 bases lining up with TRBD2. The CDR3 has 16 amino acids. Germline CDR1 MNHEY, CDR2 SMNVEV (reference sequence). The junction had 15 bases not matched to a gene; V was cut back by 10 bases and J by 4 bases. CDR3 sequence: CAISPKAGGGYNEQFF. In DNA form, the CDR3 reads TGTGCCATCTCGCCGAAGGCGGGAGGAGGGTACAATGAGCAGTTCTTC.

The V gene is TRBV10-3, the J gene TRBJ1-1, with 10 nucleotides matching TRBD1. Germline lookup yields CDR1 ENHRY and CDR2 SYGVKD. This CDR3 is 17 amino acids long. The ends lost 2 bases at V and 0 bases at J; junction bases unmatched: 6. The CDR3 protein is CAISEAGTGVMNTEAFF. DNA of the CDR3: TGTGCCATCAGTGAGGCCGGGACAGGGGTCATGAACACTGAAGCTTTCTTT.

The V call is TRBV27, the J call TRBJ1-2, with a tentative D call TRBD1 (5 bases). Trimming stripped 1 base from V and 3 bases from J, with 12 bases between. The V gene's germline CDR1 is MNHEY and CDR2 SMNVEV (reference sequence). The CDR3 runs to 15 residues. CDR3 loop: CASSLFPGGYYGYTF. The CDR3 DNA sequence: TGTGCCAGCAGTTTATTCCCCGGGGGATACTATGGCTACACCTTC.

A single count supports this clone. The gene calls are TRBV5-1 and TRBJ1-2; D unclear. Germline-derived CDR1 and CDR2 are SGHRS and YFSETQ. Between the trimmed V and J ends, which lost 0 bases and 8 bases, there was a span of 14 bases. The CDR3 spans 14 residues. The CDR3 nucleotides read TGCGCCAGCAGCTTGGCCGAAAGGACGTCGGGCTACACCTTC. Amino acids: CASSLAERTSGYTF.

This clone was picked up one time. This CDR3 reads CAIQGVFSEQYF. In nucleotides, the CDR3 is TGTGCCATCCAGGGGGTATTTAGCGAGCAGTACTTC. The chain combines TRBV10-3 with TRBJ2-7, with 7 bases that match TRBD1. V dropped 8 bases and J dropped 6; count of bases not matched to a gene: 7. This CDR3 has 12 residues. Per the germline V gene, CDR1 is ENHRY and CDR2 is SYGVKD.

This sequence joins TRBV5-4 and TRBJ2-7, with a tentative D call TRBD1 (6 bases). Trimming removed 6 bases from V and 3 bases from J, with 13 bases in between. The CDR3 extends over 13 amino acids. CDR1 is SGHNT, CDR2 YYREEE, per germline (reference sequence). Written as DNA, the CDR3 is TGTGCCAGCAAAGACCCCAGGGGCTACGAGCAGTACTTC. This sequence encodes CASKDPRGYEQYF. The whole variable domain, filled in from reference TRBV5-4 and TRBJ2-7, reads ETGVTQSPTHLIKTRGQQVTLRCSSQSGHNTVSWYQQALGQGPQFIFQYYREEENGRGNFPPRFSGLQFPNYSSELNVNALELDDSALYLCASKDPRGYEQYFGPGTRLTVT.

DNA of the CDR3: TGTGCCGCCGGGACTAGCGGGTCCTACACAGATACGCAGTATTTT. It translates to CAAGTSGSYTDTQYF. The chain uses TRBV15 and TRBJ2-3; TRBD2 agrees at 12 bases. Germline V gene lookup returns CDR1 LNHNV and CDR2 YYDKDF (reference sequence). There are 15 residues in the CDR3. Trimming cost V 11 bases and J 2 bases; bases outside gene matches: 8.

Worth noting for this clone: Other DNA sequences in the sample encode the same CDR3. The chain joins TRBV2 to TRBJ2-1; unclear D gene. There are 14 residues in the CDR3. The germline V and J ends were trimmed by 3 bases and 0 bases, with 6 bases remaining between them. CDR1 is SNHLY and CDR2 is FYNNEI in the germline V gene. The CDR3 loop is CASSERSSYNEQFF. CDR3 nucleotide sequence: TGTGCCAGCAGTGAGAGAAGCTCCTACAATGAGCAGTTCTTC.

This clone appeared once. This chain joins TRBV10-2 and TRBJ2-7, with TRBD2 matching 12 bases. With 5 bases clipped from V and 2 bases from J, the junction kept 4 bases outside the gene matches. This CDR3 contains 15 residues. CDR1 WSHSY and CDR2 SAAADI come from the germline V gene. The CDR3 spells CASSTRTSGAYEQYF. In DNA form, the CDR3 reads TGCGCCAGCAGTACTAGGACTAGCGGGGCCTACGAGCAGTACTTC.

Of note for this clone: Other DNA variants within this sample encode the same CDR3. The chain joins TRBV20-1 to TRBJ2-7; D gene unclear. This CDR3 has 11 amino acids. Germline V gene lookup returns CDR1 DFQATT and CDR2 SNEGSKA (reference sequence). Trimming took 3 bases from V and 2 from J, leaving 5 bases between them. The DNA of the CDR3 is TGCAGTGCTAGCTCTCCCTACGAGCAGTACTTC. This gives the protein CSASSPYEQYF.

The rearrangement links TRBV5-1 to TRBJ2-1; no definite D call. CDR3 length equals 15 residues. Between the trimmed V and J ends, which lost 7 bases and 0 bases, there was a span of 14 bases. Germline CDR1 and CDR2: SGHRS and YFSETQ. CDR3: CASAPPDSSYNEQFF. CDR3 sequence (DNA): TGCGCCAGCGCGCCCCCAGATAGCTCCTACAATGAGCAGTTCTTC.

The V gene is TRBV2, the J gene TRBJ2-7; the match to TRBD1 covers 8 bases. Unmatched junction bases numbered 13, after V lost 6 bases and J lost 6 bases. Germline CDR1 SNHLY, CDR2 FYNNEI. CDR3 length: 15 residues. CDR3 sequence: CASRITGGGGSEQYF. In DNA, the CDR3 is TGTGCCAGCAGAATAACAGGGGGAGGAGGCTCCGAGCAGTACTTC.

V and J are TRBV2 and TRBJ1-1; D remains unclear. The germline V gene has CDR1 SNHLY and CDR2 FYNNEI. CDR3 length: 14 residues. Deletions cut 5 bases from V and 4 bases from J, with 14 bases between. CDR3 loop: CASSPPLRRTEAFF. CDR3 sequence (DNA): TGTGCCAGCAGTCCCCCTCTACGACGCACTGAAGCTTTCTTT.

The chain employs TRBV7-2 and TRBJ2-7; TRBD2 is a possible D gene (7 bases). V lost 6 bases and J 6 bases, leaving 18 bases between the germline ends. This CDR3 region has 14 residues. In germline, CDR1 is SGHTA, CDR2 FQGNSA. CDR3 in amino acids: CASRSSGGLGEQYF. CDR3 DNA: TGTGCCAGCAGATCGTCGGGGGGCCTCGGCGAGCAGTACTTC.

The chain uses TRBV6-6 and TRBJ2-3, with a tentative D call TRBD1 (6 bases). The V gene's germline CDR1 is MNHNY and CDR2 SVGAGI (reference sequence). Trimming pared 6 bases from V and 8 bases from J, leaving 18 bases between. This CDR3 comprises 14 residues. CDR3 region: CASSGQTTYPTQYF. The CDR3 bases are TGTGCCAGCAGCGGACAGACTACGTATCCTACGCAGTATTTT.

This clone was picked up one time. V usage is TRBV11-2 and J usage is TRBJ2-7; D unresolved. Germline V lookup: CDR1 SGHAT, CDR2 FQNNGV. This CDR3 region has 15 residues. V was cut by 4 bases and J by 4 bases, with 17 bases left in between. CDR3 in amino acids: CASSSLDELGYEQYF. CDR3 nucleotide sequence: TGTGCCAGCAGCTCTCTGGACGAGCTGGGTTACGAGCAGTACTTC.

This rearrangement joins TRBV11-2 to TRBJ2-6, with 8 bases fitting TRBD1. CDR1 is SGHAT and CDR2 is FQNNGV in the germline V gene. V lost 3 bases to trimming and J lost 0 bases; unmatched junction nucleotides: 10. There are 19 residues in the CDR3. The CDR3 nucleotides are TGTGCCAGCAGCTTCCCTCGACAGGGGTTGGGCTCTGGGGCCAACGTCCTGACTTTC. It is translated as CASSFPRQGLGSGANVLTF.

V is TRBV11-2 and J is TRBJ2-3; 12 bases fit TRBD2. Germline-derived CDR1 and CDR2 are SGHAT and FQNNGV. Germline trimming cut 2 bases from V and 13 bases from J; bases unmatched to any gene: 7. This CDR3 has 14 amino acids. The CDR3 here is CASSLNLAGGFEYF. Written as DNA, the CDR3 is TGTGCCAGCAGCTTAAACCTAGCGGGAGGGTTCGAGTATTTT.